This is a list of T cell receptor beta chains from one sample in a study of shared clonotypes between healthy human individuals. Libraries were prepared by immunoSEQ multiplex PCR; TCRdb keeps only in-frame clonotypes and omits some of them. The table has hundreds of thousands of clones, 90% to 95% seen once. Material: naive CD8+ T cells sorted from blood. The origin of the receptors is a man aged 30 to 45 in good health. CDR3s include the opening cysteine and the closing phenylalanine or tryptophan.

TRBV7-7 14 CATGLAGNTGELFF
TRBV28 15 CASSLLTSGSYEQYF
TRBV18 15 CASSLGAAGTDTQYF
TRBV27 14 CASSPGLVFHEQYF
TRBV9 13 CASSLGPTYEQYF
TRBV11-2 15 CASSFPSGTTYEQYF
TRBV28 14 CASSFRQMVDEQYF
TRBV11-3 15 CASSSGTGPTYEQYF
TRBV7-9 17 CASSLVLGGRRSYEQYF
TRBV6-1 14 CASSRTDEAAEQYF
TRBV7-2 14 CASSLAAMNTEAFF
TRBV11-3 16 CASSEGTSGGTDTQYF
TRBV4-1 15 CASRPGLSSGNTIYF
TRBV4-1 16 CASRTLAGGDTGELFF
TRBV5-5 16 CASSPTGWGSYNEQFF
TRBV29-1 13 CSVLLLMNTEAFF
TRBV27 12 CASSERADTQYF
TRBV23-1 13 CASTHKPTYEQYF
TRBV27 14 CASSPRDRDYEQYF
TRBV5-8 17 CASSLWPPLAGGSEQFF
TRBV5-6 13 CASSGREPYGYTF
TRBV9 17 CASSVAAGGRSTGELFF
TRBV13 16 CASSLGTAGSGHGYTF
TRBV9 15 CASSTTGDSNQPQHF
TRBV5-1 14 CASSLRLATETQYF
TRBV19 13 CASSSGISDTQYF
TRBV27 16 CASSHRLAGPYNEQFF
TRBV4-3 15 CASSQGRVSSYEQYF
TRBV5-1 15 CASSLGTGRYYEQYF
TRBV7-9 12 CASSSPSGEQYF
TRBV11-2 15 CASSLSVRVSYEQYF
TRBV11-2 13 CASSSTLWETQYF
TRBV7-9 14 CASSFGPRAYEQYF
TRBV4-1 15 CASSPGWDTSYEQYF
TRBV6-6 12 CASSYTDNEQFF
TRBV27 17 CASSLSRTESSSYEQYF
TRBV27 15 CASSLWMTGNTEAFF
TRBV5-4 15 CASSPGTGGPYEQYF
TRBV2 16 CASSVPPGALSYEQYF
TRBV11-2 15 CASSPTDTVFLEQYF
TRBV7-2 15 CASSLEGDSSYEQYF
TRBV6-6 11 CASSDSYEQYF
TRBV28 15 CASSQNQGSSYEQYF
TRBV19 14 CASSPPGLYYEQYF
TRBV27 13 CASSLGRNQPQHF
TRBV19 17 CASSTYSASGRIHEQFF
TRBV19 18 CASSIEGTSGSNTGELFF
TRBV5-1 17 CASSTWTSGDTTYEQYF
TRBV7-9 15 CASSPPLLGNEKLFF
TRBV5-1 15 CASSRFGGAAYEQYF
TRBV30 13 CAWSLGSNYGYTF